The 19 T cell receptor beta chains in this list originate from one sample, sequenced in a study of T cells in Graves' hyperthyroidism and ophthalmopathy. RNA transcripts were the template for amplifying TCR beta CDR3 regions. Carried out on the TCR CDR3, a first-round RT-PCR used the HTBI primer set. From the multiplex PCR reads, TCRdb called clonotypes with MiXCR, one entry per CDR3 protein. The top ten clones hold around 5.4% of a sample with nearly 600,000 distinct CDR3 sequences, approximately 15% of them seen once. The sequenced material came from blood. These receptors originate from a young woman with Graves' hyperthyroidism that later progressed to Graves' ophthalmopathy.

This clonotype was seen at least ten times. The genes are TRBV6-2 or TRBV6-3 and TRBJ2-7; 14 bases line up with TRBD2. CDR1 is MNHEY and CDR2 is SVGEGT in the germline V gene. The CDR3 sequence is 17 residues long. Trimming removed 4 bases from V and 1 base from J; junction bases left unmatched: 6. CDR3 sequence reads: CASSSGTSGRVSYEQYF. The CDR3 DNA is TGTGCCAGCAGTTCCGGGACTAGCGGGAGAGTTTCCTACGAGCAGTACTTC.

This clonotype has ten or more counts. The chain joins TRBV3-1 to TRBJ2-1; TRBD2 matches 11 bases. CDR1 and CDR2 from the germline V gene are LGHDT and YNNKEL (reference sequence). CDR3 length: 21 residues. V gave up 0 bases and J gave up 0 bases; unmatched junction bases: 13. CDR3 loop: CASSQDWGRLAGGSSYNEQFF. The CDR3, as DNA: TGTGCCAGCAGCCAAGACTGGGGGAGGCTAGCGGGAGGCAGCTCCTACAATGAGCAGTTCTTC.

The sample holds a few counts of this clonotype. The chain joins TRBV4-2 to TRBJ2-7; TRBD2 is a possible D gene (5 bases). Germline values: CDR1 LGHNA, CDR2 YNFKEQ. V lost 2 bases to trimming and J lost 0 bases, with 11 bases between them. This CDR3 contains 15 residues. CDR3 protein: CASSQRSGSSYEQYF. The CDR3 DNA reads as TGTGCCAGCAGCCAACGAAGCGGAAGCTCCTACGAGCAGTACTTC.

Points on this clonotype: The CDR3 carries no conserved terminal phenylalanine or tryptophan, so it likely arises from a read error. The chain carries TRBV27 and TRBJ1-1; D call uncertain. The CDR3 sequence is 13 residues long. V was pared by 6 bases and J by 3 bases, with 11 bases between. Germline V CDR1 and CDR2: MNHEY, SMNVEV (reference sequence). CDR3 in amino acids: CASRTPRDTEAFS. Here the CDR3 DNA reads TGTGCCAGCAGAACGCCCCGGGACACTGAAGCTTTCTCT.

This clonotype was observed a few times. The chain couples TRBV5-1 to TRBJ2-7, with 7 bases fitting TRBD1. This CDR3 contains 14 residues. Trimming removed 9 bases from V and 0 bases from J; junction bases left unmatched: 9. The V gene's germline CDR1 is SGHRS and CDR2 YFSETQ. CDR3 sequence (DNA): TGCGCCACCAAGGACAGGCTGAGCTCCTACGAGCAGTACTTC. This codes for CATKDRLSSYEQYF.

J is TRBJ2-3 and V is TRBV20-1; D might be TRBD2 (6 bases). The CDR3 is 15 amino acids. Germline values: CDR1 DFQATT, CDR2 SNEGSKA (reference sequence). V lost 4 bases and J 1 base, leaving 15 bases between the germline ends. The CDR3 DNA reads TGCAGTGCTAAGGAGGGCCGGAGGGGCACAGATACGCAGTATTTT. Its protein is CSAKEGRRGTDTQYF.

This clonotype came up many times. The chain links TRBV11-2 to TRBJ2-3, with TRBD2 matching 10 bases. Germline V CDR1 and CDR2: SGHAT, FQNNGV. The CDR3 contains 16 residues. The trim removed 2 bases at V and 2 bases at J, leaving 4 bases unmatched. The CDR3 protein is CASSLLAGANTDTQYF. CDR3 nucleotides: TGTGCCAGCAGCTTACTAGCGGGAGCCAACACAGATACGCAGTATTTT. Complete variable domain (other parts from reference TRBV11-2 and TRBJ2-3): EAGVAQSPRYKIIEKRQSVAFWCNPISGHATLYWYQQILGQGPKLLIQFQNNGVVDDSQLPKDRFSAERLKGVDSTLKIQPAKLEDSAVYLCASSLLAGANTDTQYFGPGTRLTVL.

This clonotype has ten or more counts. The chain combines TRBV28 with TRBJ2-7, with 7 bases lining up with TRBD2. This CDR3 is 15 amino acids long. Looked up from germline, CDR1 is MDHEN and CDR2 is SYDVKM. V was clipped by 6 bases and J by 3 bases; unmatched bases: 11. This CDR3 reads CASSPPGLTFYEQYF. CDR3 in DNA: TGTGCCAGCAGCCCCCCGGGACTAACCTTCTACGAGCAGTACTTC.

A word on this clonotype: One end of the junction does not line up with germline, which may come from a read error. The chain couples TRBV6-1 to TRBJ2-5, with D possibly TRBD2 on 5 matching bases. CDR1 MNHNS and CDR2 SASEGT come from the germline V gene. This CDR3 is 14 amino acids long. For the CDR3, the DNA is TGTGCCGGCAGTACCGGACTTGATGCACAGACCCAGTACTTC. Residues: CAGSTGLDAQTQYF.

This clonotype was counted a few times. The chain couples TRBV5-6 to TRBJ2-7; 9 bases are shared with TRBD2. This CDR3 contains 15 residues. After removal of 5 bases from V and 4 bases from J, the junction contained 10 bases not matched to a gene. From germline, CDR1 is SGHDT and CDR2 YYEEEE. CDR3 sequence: CASSLDPAGGYEQYF. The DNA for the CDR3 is TGTGCCAGCAGTCTAGATCCTGCGGGGGGGTACGAGCAGTACTTC.

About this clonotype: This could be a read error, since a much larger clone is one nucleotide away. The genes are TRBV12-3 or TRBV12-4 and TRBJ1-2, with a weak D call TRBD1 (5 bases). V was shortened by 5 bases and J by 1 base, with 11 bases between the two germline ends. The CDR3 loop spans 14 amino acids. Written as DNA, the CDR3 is TGTGCCAGCAGTCCCCGAGGGGATAACTATGGCTACACCTTC. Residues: CASSPRGDNYGYTF.

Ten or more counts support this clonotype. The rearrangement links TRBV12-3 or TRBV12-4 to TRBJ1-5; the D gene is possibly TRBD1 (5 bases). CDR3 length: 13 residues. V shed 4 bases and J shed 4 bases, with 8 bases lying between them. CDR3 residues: CASSSGTNQPQHF. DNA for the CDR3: TGTGCCAGCAGTTCTGGGACTAATCAGCCCCAGCATTTT.

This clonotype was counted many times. The CDR3 region has the DNA TGTGCCAGCAGCCCTCGGCACGGGGAGCTGTTTTTT. This sequence encodes CASSPRHGELFF. This chain connects TRBV7-9 to TRBJ2-2; D call uncertain. CDR3 length equals 12 residues. Germline CDR1 reads SEHNR; CDR2 reads FQNEAQ (reference sequence). V was shortened by 5 bases and J by 7 bases, with 8 bases between the two germline ends.

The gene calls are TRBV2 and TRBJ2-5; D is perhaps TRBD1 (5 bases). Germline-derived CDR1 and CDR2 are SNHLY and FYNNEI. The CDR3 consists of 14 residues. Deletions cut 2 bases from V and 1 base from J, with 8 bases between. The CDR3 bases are TGTGCCAGCAGTGAATTGGGGCCCCAAGAGACCCAGTACTTC. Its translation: CASSELGPQETQYF.

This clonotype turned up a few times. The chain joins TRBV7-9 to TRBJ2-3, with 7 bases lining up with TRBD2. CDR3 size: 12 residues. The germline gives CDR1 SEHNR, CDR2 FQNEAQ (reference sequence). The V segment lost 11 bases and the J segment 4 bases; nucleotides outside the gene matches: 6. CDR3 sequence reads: CAPWGGADTQYF. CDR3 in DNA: TGTGCCCCCTGGGGGGGGGCAGATACGCAGTATTTT.

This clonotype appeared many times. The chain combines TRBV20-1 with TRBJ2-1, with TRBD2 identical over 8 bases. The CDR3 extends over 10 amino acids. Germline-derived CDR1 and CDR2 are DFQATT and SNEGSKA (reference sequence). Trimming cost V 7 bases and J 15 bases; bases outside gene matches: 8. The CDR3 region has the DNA TGCAGTGGCGGCCAGCGGGAGACGTTCTTC. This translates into CSGGQRETFF.

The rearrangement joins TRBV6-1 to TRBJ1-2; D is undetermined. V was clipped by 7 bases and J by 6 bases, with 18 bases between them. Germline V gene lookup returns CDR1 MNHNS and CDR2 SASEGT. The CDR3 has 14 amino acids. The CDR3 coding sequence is TGTGCCAGCACCAAGCGACCCGATCGGGATGGCTACACCTTC. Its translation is CASTKRPDRDGYTF.

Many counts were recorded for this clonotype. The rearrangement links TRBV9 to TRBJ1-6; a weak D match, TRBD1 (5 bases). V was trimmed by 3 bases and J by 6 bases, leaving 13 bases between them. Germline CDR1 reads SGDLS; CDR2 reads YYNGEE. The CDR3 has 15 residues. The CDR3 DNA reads TGTGCCAGCAGCGCCGACCTCCAGGGTAATTCACCCCTCCACTTT. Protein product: CASSADLQGNSPLHF. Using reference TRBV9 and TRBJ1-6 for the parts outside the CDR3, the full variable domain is DSGVTQTPKHLITATGQRVTLRCSPRSGDLSVYWYQQSLDQGLQFLIQYYNGEERAKGNILERFSAQQFPDLHSELNLSSLELGDSALYFCASSADLQGNSPLHFGNGTRLTVT.

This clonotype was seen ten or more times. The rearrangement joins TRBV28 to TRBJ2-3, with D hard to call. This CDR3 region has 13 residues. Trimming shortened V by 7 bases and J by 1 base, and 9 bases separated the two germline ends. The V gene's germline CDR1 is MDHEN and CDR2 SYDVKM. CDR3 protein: CASNLAGTDTQYF. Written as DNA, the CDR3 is TGTGCCAGCAATCTCGCCGGCACAGATACGCAGTATTTT.